The sample holds a few counts of the clone carrying this T cell receptor (beta chain). This entry is derived from a study of blood T cell repertoires in COVID-19. Study background: Acute and convalescent COVID-19 specimens originated in the United States, Italy and Spain. T cells, B-cell-depleted T cells, or PBMCs supplied cDNA or gDNA.

In the original processing: Nucleated cell number was recorded as an estimate derived from reference gene primer amplification. TCRdb's copy holds only in-frame clones and misses some; the assay was immunoSEQ multiplex PCR. The V and J calls and clone size were taken over from that table, and D and trimming were inferred from the DNA. The sample includes under 250,000 clones, about 89% of them seen just once. The CDR3 contains 14 residues. Looked up from germline, CDR1 is LNHDA and CDR2 is SQIVND (reference sequence). Trimming removed 5 bases from V and 3 bases from J, with 13 bases in between. The material sequenced was peripheral blood. This sequence originates from an older woman who had recovered from COVID-19. The chain combines TRBV19 with TRBJ1-2; D gene uncertain. The CDR3: CASSRGQIYYGYTF. The DNA of the CDR3 is TGTGCCAGTAGTCGAGGCCAAATTTACTATGGCTACACCTTC.